Below, 32 T cell receptor beta chains from the same sample are listed, as sequenced in a study of cytomegalovirus exposure and HLA in healthy donors (dated by TCRdb to about 2017). The receptor library was made with the immunoSEQ multiplex PCR assay. A mixture of 60 forward primers for TCR Vbeta segments and 13 reverse primers for TCR Jbeta segments was used in the multiplex PCR. TCRdb holds this immuneACCESS table with in-frame rearrangements only. Some clones are missing; in checked studies, unresolved V genes explain under half, and the rest has no known cause. The sample contains some 250,000 clones, roughly 82% of them found a single time. The top ten clones comprise roughly 5% of the sample. Sequenced: PBMCs. The receptor source for this set is a woman aged 40 to 50 in good health and CMV-seropositive.

The rearrangement links TRBV28 to TRBJ1-2; D is unresolved. The V and J ends lost 8 bases and 7 bases respectively, with 11 bases between them. The CDR3 runs to 11 residues. The germline gives CDR1 MDHEN, CDR2 SYDVKM. The CDR3 bases are TGTGCCAGCCGGGAGTGGAGTGGCTACACCTTC. Amino acids: CASREWSGYTF.

The chain's CDR3 is CASSLRSSGGYEQYF. DNA of the CDR3: TGTGCCAGCAGCTTGCGGTCCAGCGGGGGCTACGAGCAGTACTTC. The gene calls are TRBV5-5 and TRBJ2-7; the match to TRBD2 covers 8 bases. Germline V CDR1 and CDR2: SGHKS, YYEKEE (reference sequence). There are 15 residues in the CDR3. The trim removed 1 base at V and 3 bases at J, leaving 6 bases unmatched.

With regard to this clone: A read error may produce the germline difference seen at one junction end. The genes are TRBV28 and TRBJ1-2; TRBD1 is a possible D gene (6 bases). Germline V gene lookup returns CDR1 MDHEN and CDR2 SYDVKM. This CDR3 has 15 amino acids. CDR3 protein: CASSSGGGADYSYTF. For the CDR3, the DNA is TGTGCCAGCAGTTCAGGTGGGGGCGCAGACTATAGCTACACCTTC.

The V gene is TRBV13, the J gene TRBJ1-4; 7 bases line up with TRBD1. Germline values: CDR1 PRHDT, CDR2 FYEKMQ (reference sequence). The J segment lost 2 bases and the V segment lost 3 bases, leaving 6 bases of the junction unmatched. The CDR3 has 16 residues. CDR3 in amino acids: CASSLGRGATNEKLFF. In nucleotides, the CDR3 is TGTGCCAGCAGCTTGGGCAGGGGGGCTACTAATGAAAAACTGTTTTTT.

The chain is built from TRBV6-1 and TRBJ1-3; possibly TRBD1 for D (5 bases). Trimming cost V 2 bases and J 0 bases, with 11 bases left between them. The CDR3 covers 16 residues. Germline V CDR1 and CDR2: MNHNS, SASEGT. The CDR3 nucleotides read TGTGCCAGCAGTGAATACAGGATTTACTCTGGAAACACCATATATTTT. Translation: CASSEYRIYSGNTIYF.

The chain uses TRBV27 and TRBJ2-5; no reliable D call. CDR3 length: 14 residues. Germline V gene lookup returns CDR1 MNHEY and CDR2 SMNVEV (reference sequence). V lost 8 bases to trimming and J lost 2 bases, with 15 bases between them. The DNA of the CDR3 is TGTGCCAGCTCCCCGGTGGTAACGCAAGAGACCCAGTACTTC. Protein product: CASSPVVTQETQYF.

The chain couples TRBV10-3 to TRBJ1-2; the D is unclear. The CDR3 has 17 residues. CDR1 and CDR2 (germline): ENHRY, SYGVKD. V dropped 0 bases and J dropped 4 bases, with 18 bases sitting between them. In DNA, the CDR3 is TGTGCCATCAGTGAGTCGGAAGGTGGCCGTGGAGGCTATGGCTACACCTTC. Protein: CAISESEGGRGGYGYTF.

The chain joins TRBV30 to TRBJ1-1; D unresolved. Germline loops: CDR1 GTSNPN, CDR2 SVGIG (reference sequence). CDR3 length: 13 residues. The V end lost 4 bases, the J end lost 2 bases, and 11 bases lay between the germline ends. The CDR3: CAWNEMTNTEAFF. The CDR3 bases are TGTGCCTGGAATGAGATGACTAACACTGAAGCTTTCTTT.

This chain connects TRBV19 to TRBJ2-3; weak D call: TRBD1 (6 bases). The germline V gene has CDR1 LNHDA and CDR2 SQIVND (reference sequence). V lost 6 bases and J 2 bases, leaving 15 bases between the germline ends. The CDR3 extends over 15 amino acids. The CDR3 DNA reads TGTGCCAGTAGCCCACAGGGCTTATTCACAGATACGCAGTATTTT. It translates to CASSPQGLFTDTQYF.

The chain recombines TRBV4-1 with TRBJ2-1; TRBD1 agrees at 7 bases. The V and J ends lost 0 bases and 2 bases, in that order; junction bases with no gene match: 13. CDR1 is MGHRA, CDR2 YSYEKL, per germline. The CDR3 has 19 residues. The DNA of the CDR3 is TGCGCCAGCAGCCAAGATTCAACCAGGACAGGTATTACCTACAATGAGCAGTTCTTC. Its protein product is CASSQDSTRTGITYNEQFF.

The chain has TRBV6-1 and TRBJ1-3; 10 bases fit TRBD1. The CDR3 extends over 14 amino acids. Trimming removed 8 bases from V and 0 bases from J; junction bases left unmatched: 1. Germline CDR1 and CDR2: MNHNS and SASEGT. The CDR3 is CASWDRGSGNTIYF. The CDR3, as DNA: TGTGCCAGCTGGGACAGGGGCTCTGGAAACACCATATATTTT.

This chain joins TRBV5-4 and TRBJ2-1; 13 bases are shared with TRBD2. The CDR3 consists of 17 residues. The J segment lost 7 bases and the V segment lost 4 bases, leaving 11 bases of the junction unmatched. CDR1 is SGHNT and CDR2 is YYREEE in the germline V gene (reference sequence). The CDR3 spells CASSPSPTSGGKNEQFF. CDR3 in DNA: TGTGCCAGCAGCCCAAGTCCGACTAGCGGGGGGAAGAATGAGCAGTTCTTC.

Here the CDR3 reads CASSFSSSGTGRSQPQHF. The CDR3 DNA sequence: TGTGCCAGCAGCTTCTCCTCGTCCGGGACAGGCAGGAGTCAGCCCCAGCATTTT. The chain combines TRBV7-2 with TRBJ1-5; 8 bases line up with TRBD1. Unmatched junction bases numbered 16, after V lost 3 bases and J lost 6 bases. The CDR3 is 18 amino acids. Germline CDR1 and CDR2: SGHTA and FQGNSA. Supplemented by reference TRBV7-2 and TRBJ1-5, the full variable domain reads GAGVSQSPSNKVTEKGKDVELRCDPISGHTALYWYRQSLGQGLEFLIYFQGNSAPDKSGLPSDRFSAERTGGSVSTLTIQRTQQEDSAVYLCASSFSSSGTGRSQPQHFGDGTRLSIL.

V is TRBV11-2 and J is TRBJ1-1, with a weak D call TRBD1 (6 bases). Germline V CDR1 and CDR2: SGHAT, FQNNGV. V shed 1 base and J shed 4 bases, with 16 bases lying between them. The CDR3 covers 16 residues. The CDR3 DNA is TGTGCCAGCAGCTTAGGGGCTCTGGGGGCAGGCACTGAAGCTTTCTTT. This encodes CASSLGALGAGTEAFF.

In its sample, this clone was seen a few times. V usage is TRBV5-4 and J usage is TRBJ2-7; TRBD1 might be the D (5 bases). This CDR3 spans 15 amino acids. Germline V gene data show CDR1 as SGHNT and CDR2 as YYREEE (reference sequence). Deletions cut 0 bases from V and 2 bases from J, with 12 bases between. The CDR3: CASSLVGPGTYEQYF. The CDR3 DNA reads as TGTGCCAGCAGCTTGGTGGGGCCTGGGACCTACGAGCAGTACTTC.

The CDR3 loop reads CASRFTGGGFRATEAFF. CDR3 DNA sequence: TGTGCCAGCAGATTCACAGGGGGCGGCTTTAGGGCGACTGAAGCTTTCTTT. The chain combines TRBV5-6 with TRBJ1-1, with TRBD1 identical over 9 bases. V trimming: 5 bases; J trimming: 5 bases; junction bases outside the gene matches: 16. The CDR3 loop spans 17 amino acids. The germline CDR1 and CDR2 sequences are SGHDT and YYEEEE.

The V and J genes are TRBV9 and TRBJ2-2, with TRBD1 matching over 8 bases. Germline trimming cut 0 bases from V and 6 bases from J; bases unmatched to any gene: 10. The CDR3 runs 17 residues. In germline, CDR1 is SGDLS, CDR2 YYNGEE. In nucleotides, the CDR3 is TGTGCCAGCAGCGTAGCTACCGGGCAGGGGGCCGCCGGGGAGCTGTTTTTT. Amino acids: CASSVATGQGAAGELFF.

This clone was seen a handful of times. This chain uses TRBV29-1 with TRBJ1-1; TRBD1 might be the D (6 bases). The germline V gene has CDR1 SQVTM and CDR2 ANQGSEA. V was pared by 6 bases and J by 3 bases, with 17 bases between. The CDR3 runs to 14 residues. The CDR3 region is CSVRRDNGDTEAFF. The CDR3 DNA sequence: TGCAGCGTACGACGGGACAATGGGGACACTGAAGCTTTCTTT. Based on the CDR3 plus reference TRBV29-1 and TRBJ1-1, the full variable domain is SAVISQKPSRDICQRGTSLTIQCQVDSQVTMMFWYRQQPGQSLTLIATANQGSEATYESGFVIDKFPISRPNLTFSTLTVSNMSPEDSSIYLCSVRRDNGDTEAFFGQGTRLTVV.

This clone showed up just once. The V and J genes are TRBV9 and TRBJ2-3, with D possibly TRBD2 on 7 matching bases. Germline V gene data show CDR1 as SGDLS and CDR2 as YYNGEE. Trimming shortened V by 4 bases and J by 3 bases, and 15 bases separated the two germline ends. There are 15 residues in the CDR3. The CDR3 spells CASSKGGGGTDTQYF. CDR3 coding DNA: TGTGCCAGCAGCAAAGGGGGGGGAGGAACAGATACGCAGTATTTT.

V is TRBV9 and J is TRBJ2-1, with TRBD2 matching over 9 bases. The CDR3 sequence is 17 residues long. The ends lost 3 bases at V and 5 bases at J; junction bases unmatched: 12. Germline lookup yields CDR1 SGDLS and CDR2 YYNGEE. CDR3 amino acids: CASSAPLASGDNNEQFF. CDR3 sequence (DNA): TGTGCCAGCAGCGCCCCCTTAGCTAGCGGGGACAACAATGAGCAGTTCTTC.

The chain has TRBV7-9 and TRBJ2-3; D gene ambiguous. Germline V CDR1 and CDR2: SEHNR, FQNEAQ (reference sequence). Deletions cut 3 bases from V and 8 bases from J, with 9 bases between. The CDR3 covers 12 residues. The CDR3 region is CASSFTEGTQYF. The CDR3 bases are TGTGCCAGCAGCTTTACAGAAGGTACGCAGTATTTT.

The chain couples TRBV5-4 to TRBJ2-5; D not resolved. Germline lookup yields CDR1 SGHNT and CDR2 YYREEE (reference sequence). The germline V and J ends were trimmed by 0 bases and 4 bases, with 4 bases remaining between them. CDR3 length: 12 amino acids. The CDR3 reads CASSLVGETQYF. CDR3 in DNA: TGTGCCAGCAGCTTGGTCGGAGAGACCCAGTACTTC.

The chain combines TRBV30 with TRBJ1-1; no clear D gene. With 2 bases removed from V and 1 base from J, the gap between germline ends came to 14 bases. This CDR3 has 15 residues. Germline V gives CDR1 GTSNPN, CDR2 SVGIG (reference sequence). CDR3 sequence reads: CAWSLYSTKNTEAFF. DNA for the CDR3: TGTGCCTGGAGTCTCTACTCTACCAAGAACACTGAAGCTTTCTTT.

V and J are TRBV27 and TRBJ1-4, with no clear D. V was trimmed by 3 bases and J by 6 bases, leaving 8 bases between them. Germline V gene data show CDR1 as MNHEY and CDR2 as SMNVEV (reference sequence). The CDR3 contains 13 residues. CDR3 nucleotide sequence: TGTGCCAGCAGTTTTGTTCGGGATGAAAAACTGTTTTTT. Translating gives CASSFVRDEKLFF. Full variable domain (missing parts from reference TRBV27 and TRBJ1-4): EAQVTQNPRYLITVTGKKLTVTCSQNMNHEYMSWYRQDPGLGLRQIYYSMNVEVTDKGDVPEGYKVSRKEKRNFPLILESPSPNQTSLYFCASSFVRDEKLFFGSGTQLSVL.

This clone was observed once. The rearrangement links TRBV4-1 to TRBJ2-1, with D perhaps matching TRBD2 (5 bases). The CDR3 is made up of 16 amino acids. The V gene's germline CDR1 is MGHRA and CDR2 YSYEKL. V shed 1 base and J shed 1 base, with 11 bases lying between them. CDR3 in amino acids: CASSQGETGSYNEQFF. The CDR3, as DNA: TGCGCCAGCAGCCAAGGGGAGACGGGTTCCTACAATGAGCAGTTCTTC.

The chain employs TRBV11-1 and TRBJ2-1; D remains unclear. V lost 5 bases to trimming and J lost 7 bases, with 12 bases between them. The length of the CDR3 is 13 residues. CDR1 is SGHAT, CDR2 FQDESV, per germline (reference sequence). The CDR3 spells CASSPSPGNEQFF. The DNA of the CDR3 is TGTGCCAGCAGCCCCAGCCCGGGTAATGAGCAGTTCTTC.

Here the CDR3 reads CASSLGLAGSEQYF. The CDR3 DNA reads TGTGCCAGCAGCCTCGGACTAGCGGGAAGCGAGCAGTACTTC. The chain employs TRBV7-9 and TRBJ2-7; 12 bases agree with TRBD2. Trimming removed 5 bases from V and 6 bases from J; junction bases left unmatched: 5. The germline V gene has CDR1 SEHNR and CDR2 FQNEAQ (reference sequence). This CDR3 spans 14 amino acids. Combining the CDR3 with reference TRBV7-9 and TRBJ2-7 gives the whole variable domain DTGVSQNPRHKITKRGQNVTFRCDPISEHNRLYWYRQTLGQGPEFLTYFQNEAQLEKSRLLSDRFSAERPKGSFSTLEIQRTEQGDSAMYLCASSLGLAGSEQYFGPGTRLTVT.

The chain joins TRBV9 to TRBJ1-5, with D maybe TRBD1 (5 bases). This CDR3 contains 15 residues. V was pared by 0 bases and J by 2 bases, with 9 bases between. In germline, CDR1 is SGDLS, CDR2 YYNGEE. CDR3 residues: CASSVGVGGNQPQHF. In DNA form, the CDR3 reads TGTGCCAGCAGCGTAGGCGTAGGGGGCAATCAGCCCCAGCATTTT.

The chain combines TRBV6-6 with TRBJ1-2, with D unclear. CDR3 length: 13 amino acids. Germline loops: CDR1 MNHNY, CDR2 SVGAGI (reference sequence). V gave up 8 bases and J gave up 5 bases, with 15 bases separating them. The CDR3 DNA reads as TGTGCCAGCCTTAGAGAACAGACATATGGCTACACCTTC. It specifies CASLREQTYGYTF.

The chain uses TRBV2 and TRBJ1-1; D might be TRBD1 (5 bases). V gave up 3 bases and J gave up 0 bases, with 11 bases separating them. Germline V gene sequence: CDR1 SNHLY, CDR2 FYNNEI. The CDR3 consists of 15 residues. CDR3 residues: CASSDGQILNTEAFF. The CDR3 DNA reads TGTGCCAGCAGTGATGGACAAATTTTGAACACTGAAGCTTTCTTT. The entire variable domain, with the rest obtained from reference TRBV2 and TRBJ1-1, is as follows: EPEVTQTPSHQVTQMGQEVILRCVPISNHLYFYWYRQILGQKVEFLVSFYNNEISEKSEIFDDQFSVERPDGSNFTLKIRSTKLEDSAMYFCASSDGQILNTEAFFGQGTRLTVV.

The chain is built from TRBV27 and TRBJ1-1; 7 bases are shared with TRBD1. Looked up from germline, CDR1 is MNHEY and CDR2 is SMNVEV (reference sequence). The ends lost 6 bases at V and 8 bases at J; junction bases unmatched: 6. This CDR3 spans 12 amino acids. The CDR3 region has the DNA TGTGCCAGCAGGACCCGGGGACAGGAAGCTTTCTTT. Translation: CASRTRGQEAFF.

The chain uses TRBV18 and TRBJ1-4, with TRBD1 identical over 7 bases. Germline CDR1 KGHSH, CDR2 LQKENI. This CDR3 is 13 amino acids long. V lost 3 bases and J lost 6; bases outside the gene matches: 1. The CDR3 sequence is CASSPRGDEKLFF. The CDR3 DNA reads TGTGCCAGCTCACCCAGGGGGGATGAAAAACTGTTTTTT. The full variable domain, in which reference TRBV18 and TRBJ1-4 provide the parts outside the CDR3, is NAGVMQNPRHLVRRRGQEARLRCSPMKGHSHVYWYRQLPEEGLKFMVYLQKENIIDESGMPKERFSAEFPKEGPSILRIQQVVRGDSAAYFCASSPRGDEKLFFGSGTQLSVL.